These 26 T cell receptor beta chains originate from one sample sequenced in a study of CD8 T cells in Susac syndrome. The RNA input was 0.5 to 1 ug, and it was reverse transcribed with random hexamers. One entry per CDR3 protein results from TCRdb running MiXCR on the immunoSEQ multiplex PCR reads. The repertoire holds 250,000 or so distinct CDR3 sequences, with 93% as singletons. Input material: CD4+ T cells from PBMCs. All receptors derive from a human donor with multiple sclerosis.

The gene calls are TRBV12-3 or TRBV12-4 and TRBJ2-5; the D is unclear. There are 12 residues in the CDR3. V was clipped by 7 bases and J by 5 bases, with 11 bases between them. The CDR3 here is CASTLGMETQYF. DNA for the CDR3: TGTGCCAGCACCCTAGGAATGGAGACCCAGTACTTC.

The count of this clonotype is one. This chain joins TRBV12-5 and TRBJ2-3; perhaps TRBD1 as D (6 bases). This CDR3 is 17 amino acids long. V was shortened by 4 bases and J by 0 bases, with 17 bases between the two germline ends. CDR1 LGHNT and CDR2 FRNRAP come from the germline V gene. The CDR3 sequence is CASGSNPATGSTDTQYF. The CDR3 DNA reads TGTGCTAGTGGTTCAAACCCGGCGACAGGTAGCACAGATACGCAGTATTTT.

This clonotype was counted a few times. This chain links TRBV2 with TRBJ1-5; TRBD1 agrees at 7 bases. Trimming cost V 7 bases and J 1 base; bases outside gene matches: 7. Per germline, CDR1 SNHLY and CDR2 FYNNEI. The CDR3 length is 15 residues. For the CDR3, the DNA is TGTGCCAGCAACATAGACAGGGTGAGCAATCAGCCCCAGCATTTT. It encodes CASNIDRVSNQPQHF.

The chain employs TRBV6-1 and TRBJ2-5, with a weak D call TRBD1 (6 bases). CDR1 is MNHNS and CDR2 is SASEGT in the germline V gene. Trimming stripped 3 bases from V and 2 bases from J, with 13 bases between. The CDR3 runs 15 residues. The CDR3 DNA is TGTGCCAGCAGTGAGAGTGGACAGCGACAAGAGACCCAGTACTTC. Translation: CASSESGQRQETQYF.

This sequence joins TRBV28 and TRBJ2-4; 12 nucleotides match TRBD1. The ends lost 5 bases at V and 1 base at J; junction bases unmatched: 3. The germline CDR1 and CDR2 sequences are MDHEN and SYDVKM. The CDR3 contains 16 residues. Here the CDR3 reads CASSGTGGSAKNIQYF. The DNA of the CDR3 is TGTGCCAGCAGTGGGACAGGGGGCTCGGCCAAAAACATTCAGTACTTC. The full variable domain, with the rest looked up from reference TRBV28 and TRBJ2-4, is DVKVTQSSRYLVKRTGEKVFLECVQDMDHENMFWYRQDPGLGLRLIYFSYDVKMKEKGDIPEGYSVSREKKERFSLILESASTNQTSMYLCASSGTGGSAKNIQYFGAGTRLSVL.

The chain employs TRBV29-1 and TRBJ2-7; TRBD2 agrees at 8 bases. The V gene's germline CDR1 is SQVTM and CDR2 ANQGSEA. V lost 2 bases to trimming and J lost 3 bases; unmatched junction nucleotides: 3. The CDR3 is 13 residues long. In DNA form, the CDR3 reads TGCAGCGTTGAACCGGGACTAGACTACGAGCAGTACGTC. It is translated as CSVEPGLDYEQYV.

This clonotype has a single count. The rearrangement uses TRBV7-9 and TRBJ1-4, with a possible D match to TRBD1 (6 bases). CDR3 length: 14 amino acids. Germline V gene data show CDR1 as SEHNR and CDR2 as FQNEAQ (reference sequence). Trimming removed 5 bases at V and 4 bases at J, with 11 bases between. The CDR3 reads CASSPGQYNEKLFF. CDR3 coding DNA: TGTGCCAGCAGCCCCGGACAGTATAATGAAAAACTGTTTTTT.

The chain is built from TRBV29-1 and TRBJ1-1; no clear D gene. The CDR3 covers 15 residues. The V end was cut by 3 bases, the J end by 7 bases, with 21 bases between. Per the germline V gene, CDR1 is SQVTM and CDR2 is ANQGSEA. The DNA for the CDR3 is TGCAGCGTTGATGTGAGGGTTGGCAGTATCGGTGAAGCTTTCTTT. Its protein is CSVDVRVGSIGEAFF.

CDR3 nucleotide sequence: TGCAGCGTTGTCGCCGGGTTTGGCTACACCTTC. Amino acids: CSVVAGFGYTF. This chain connects TRBV29-1 to TRBJ1-2; the D is unclear. This CDR3 region has 11 residues. The V gene's germline CDR1 is SQVTM and CDR2 ANQGSEA. V lost 4 bases, J lost 7 bases, and 10 bases lay in between.

V is TRBV6-1 and J is TRBJ2-1; either TRBD1 or TRBD2 may fit D (5 bases each). The CDR3 has 13 residues. V lost 0 bases and J 12 bases, leaving 12 bases between the germline ends. Per germline, CDR1 MNHNS and CDR2 SASEGT. In DNA, the CDR3 is TGTGCCAGCAGTGAAGCGCCGGCAGGGAGGCAGTTCTTC. As protein: CASSEAPAGRQFF.

The chain carries TRBV23-1 and TRBJ2-7, with a weak D call TRBD1 (6 bases). TRBV23-1 is marked as an open reading frame, function uncertain. The CDR3 runs to 15 residues. V lost 10 bases to trimming and J lost 0 bases, with 19 bases between them. The chain's CDR3 is CATSPTGQSSYEQYV. CDR3 DNA: TGCGCCACCTCTCCTACAGGGCAGAGCTCCTACGAGCAGTACGTC.

This rearrangement joins TRBV19 to TRBJ1-2; 10 bases map to TRBD1. Looked up from germline, CDR1 is LNHDA and CDR2 is SQIVND (reference sequence). The CDR3 contains 17 residues. With 5 bases clipped from V and 3 bases from J, the junction kept 12 bases outside the gene matches. CDR3 nucleotide sequence: TGTGCCAGTAGTCGCGTGGGGGGACAGGGGAGTTACTATGGCTACACCTTC. Translated, it gives CASSRVGGQGSYYGYTF.

Only a few counts were recorded for this clonotype. This chain uses TRBV7-7 with TRBJ2-2, with D unclear. Germline V gene data show CDR1 as SSHAT and CDR2 as FNYEAQ (reference sequence). V was pared by 1 base and J by 1 base, with 4 bases between. The CDR3 extends over 14 amino acids. The CDR3 loop reads CASSLGQNTGELFF. As DNA, the CDR3 is TGTGCCAGCAGCTTAGGTCAGAACACCGGGGAGCTGTTTTTT.

This chain joins TRBV28 and TRBJ2-5; TRBD2 aligns across 13 bases. Losses at the gene ends were 3 bases for V and 5 bases for J; bases not matched to a gene: 24. The V gene's germline CDR1 is MDHEN and CDR2 SYDVKM. This CDR3 has 22 amino acids. The CDR3 sequence: CASSLGVWGQATSGGPKETQYF. Here the CDR3 DNA reads TGTGCCAGCAGTTTGGGGGTATGGGGACAAGCGACTAGCGGGGGGCCGAAGGAGACCCAGTACTTC.

The V and J genes are TRBV19 and TRBJ1-5, with D maybe TRBD1 (5 bases). The V gene lost 8 bases and the J gene lost 5 bases, with 19 bases spanning the gap. The germline CDR1 and CDR2 sequences are LNHDA and SQIVND (reference sequence). The CDR3 contains 15 residues. CDR3 region: CASRPWDGSDQPQHF. CDR3 coding DNA: TGTGCCAGTCGCCCCTGGGACGGGAGCGATCAGCCCCAGCATTTT.

This clonotype has a single count. The chain carries TRBV19 and TRBJ1-1; no clear D. The V gene lost 6 bases and the J gene lost 5 bases, with 13 bases spanning the gap. The germline CDR1 and CDR2 sequences are LNHDA and SQIVND (reference sequence). This CDR3 contains 13 residues. The CDR3 region is CASSLGRVTEAFF. The CDR3 bases are TGTGCCAGTAGCTTGGGGAGGGTGACTGAAGCTTTCTTT.

The gene calls are TRBV2 and TRBJ1-2; 11 bases are shared with TRBD1. CDR1 is SNHLY, CDR2 FYNNEI, per germline. The length of the CDR3 is 13 residues. Trimming took 6 bases from V and 4 from J; bases not matched to a gene: 1. CDR3 residues: CASRGTGGYGYTF. The CDR3 DNA reads TGTGCCAGCAGGGGGACAGGGGGCTATGGCTACACCTTC.

The chain carries TRBV28 and TRBJ2-2; 7 nucleotides agree with TRBD2. The CDR3 totals 18 residues. Germline lookup yields CDR1 MDHEN and CDR2 SYDVKM. Germline trimming cut 3 bases from V and 4 bases from J; bases unmatched to any gene: 14. CDR3 residues: CASSFLGGGMRGTGELFF. For the CDR3, the DNA is TGTGCCAGCAGTTTCTTGGGGGGAGGGATGCGGGGCACCGGGGAGCTGTTTTTT.

This clonotype was detected a few times. The genes are TRBV7-8 and TRBJ1-2; 8 bases fit TRBD1. Germline V gives CDR1 SGHVS, CDR2 FQNEAQ. V shed 6 bases and J 4 bases; nucleotides not matched to a gene: 7. This CDR3 region has 14 residues. Here the CDR3 reads CASSPRTGPYGYTF. The DNA for the CDR3 is TGTGCCAGCAGTCCACGGACAGGGCCCTATGGCTACACCTTC.

The chain is built from TRBV5-4 and TRBJ2-7; D uncertain. CDR1 SGHNT and CDR2 YYREEE come from the germline V gene (reference sequence). The CDR3 extends over 12 amino acids. Deletions cut 4 bases from V and 7 bases from J, with 12 bases between. The CDR3 spells CASSLAHGEQYF. For the CDR3, the DNA is TGTGCCAGCAGCCTGGCGCATGGTGAGCAGTACTTC.

The V call is TRBV20-1, the J call TRBJ1-4, with TRBD1 as a possible D gene (5 bases). V lost 3 bases to trimming and J lost 7 bases, with 18 bases between them. The CDR3 is made up of 15 amino acids. Germline CDR1 is DFQATT and CDR2 is SNEGSKA (reference sequence). CDR3 DNA sequence: TGCAGTGCTAGCCCCCCCAGGGAAGGCGGTGAAAAACTGTTTTTT. Its protein product is CSASPPREGGEKLFF.

The chain uses TRBV9 and TRBJ1-2; 9 bases match TRBD1. J lost 2 bases, V lost 3 bases, and 11 bases had no gene match. CDR1 is SGDLS and CDR2 is YYNGEE in the germline V gene. The CDR3 spans 17 residues. The CDR3 region has the DNA TGTGCCAGCAGCGCGCCCAGGGACAGGGCCTTCAACTATGGCTACACCTTC. Its protein is CASSAPRDRAFNYGYTF.

The V call is TRBV7-2, the J call TRBJ2-5, with D unclear. Germline lookup yields CDR1 SGHTA and CDR2 FQGNSA. V was clipped by 1 base and J by 5 bases, with 17 bases between them. CDR3 length: 16 amino acids. CDR3 region: CASSLDLRSSWETQYF. In DNA, the CDR3 is TGTGCCAGCAGCTTAGATCTCCGCTCTTCTTGGGAGACCCAGTACTTC. Using reference TRBV7-2 and TRBJ2-5 for the parts outside the CDR3, the full variable domain is GAGVSQSPSNKVTEKGKDVELRCDPISGHTALYWYRQSLGQGLEFLIYFQGNSAPDKSGLPSDRFSAERTGGSVSTLTIQRTQQEDSAVYLCASSLDLRSSWETQYFGPGTRLLVL.

The rearrangement joins TRBV7-9 to TRBJ2-2, with 9 bases aligning to TRBD1. V gave up 3 bases and J gave up 0 bases; unmatched junction bases: 5. Germline V gene lookup returns CDR1 SEHNR and CDR2 FQNEAQ (reference sequence). There are 17 residues in the CDR3. The CDR3 nucleotides read TGTGCCAGCAGCTTCAGCCGGGACAGGGCGAACACCGGGGAGCTGTTTTTT. Encoded protein: CASSFSRDRANTGELFF.

CDR3: CSARDGNEKLFF. In DNA form, the CDR3 reads TGCAGTGCTAGAGACGGAAATGAAAAACTGTTTTTT. The chain combines TRBV20-1 with TRBJ1-4; D unresolved. This CDR3 comprises 12 residues. Germline loops: CDR1 DFQATT, CDR2 SNEGSKA (reference sequence). V was pared by 0 bases and J by 5 bases, with 4 bases between.

This clonotype occurred once. The chain joins TRBV12-3 or TRBV12-4 to TRBJ2-1, with D unclear. This CDR3 has 15 amino acids. Trimming cost V 3 bases and J 2 bases, with 11 bases left between them. CDR3 sequence reads: CASSLERRAYNEQFF. As DNA, the CDR3 is TGTGCCAGCAGTTTGGAGCGCCGCGCCTACAATGAGCAGTTCTTC.